This is a list of T cell receptor beta chains from one sample in a study of cytomegalovirus exposure and HLA in healthy donors. Libraries were prepared by immunoSEQ multiplex PCR; TCRdb keeps only in-frame clonotypes and omits some of them. The repertoire holds fewer than 200,000 clones, with approximately 75% as singletons. Input material: PBMCs. Receptors originate from a man aged 30-40 years in good health and CMV-seropositive. The CDR3 runs from the conserved cysteine through the conserved F or W. Fields, in order: V gene, D gene, CDR3 protein. A D gene is named only where the DNA matches it firmly.

v_gene: TRBV18
d_gene: .
CDR3aa: CASSPPRTKQETQYF

v_gene: TRBV5-4
d_gene: .
CDR3aa: CASTRGNTGELFF

v_gene: TRBV4-1
d_gene: .
CDR3aa: CASSQLSTADTQYF

v_gene: TRBV9
d_gene: .
CDR3aa: CASSPQERASYEQYF

v_gene: TRBV2
d_gene: TRBD1
CDR3aa: CASSERIGGFYGYTF

v_gene: TRBV2
d_gene: .
CDR3aa: CAGGSGANVLTF

v_gene: TRBV6-4
d_gene: TRBD2
CDR3aa: CASSDSAGSSYNEQFF

v_gene: TRBV4-1
d_gene: .
CDR3aa: CASSQDSLGRRTDAQYF

v_gene: TRBV28
d_gene: .
CDR3aa: CASSLLPGSPLHF

v_gene: TRBV6-4
d_gene: TRBD1
CDR3aa: CASSEGQTTGELFF

v_gene: TRBV9
d_gene: .
CDR3aa: CASSKSQGSRETQYF

v_gene: TRBV27
d_gene: .
CDR3aa: CASSLSAGVYEQYF

v_gene: TRBV5-6
d_gene: TRBD2
CDR3aa: CASSLSGGSYEQYF

v_gene: TRBV6-6
d_gene: TRBD1
CDR3aa: CASSPQGRNGYTF

v_gene: TRBV6-5
d_gene: TRBD2
CDR3aa: CASSPAGASYEQYF

v_gene: TRBV28
d_gene: .
CDR3aa: CASSLEWSSYEQYF

v_gene: TRBV4-1
d_gene: .
CDR3aa: CASSPWGEGTGELFF

v_gene: TRBV4-1
d_gene: .
CDR3aa: CASSQDTGIRQKNIQYF

v_gene: TRBV29-1
d_gene: .
CDR3aa: CSVRWGPTGELFF

v_gene: TRBV2
d_gene: TRBD1
CDR3aa: CASMATGATGELFF

v_gene: TRBV11-2
d_gene: .
CDR3aa: CASSLVPGADTEAFF

v_gene: TRBV27
d_gene: .
CDR3aa: CATGLAGDYGYTF

v_gene: TRBV4-1
d_gene: .
CDR3aa: CASSQGTSVGNEQFF

v_gene: TRBV7-9
d_gene: .
CDR3aa: CASRLGGKGNTEAFF

v_gene: TRBV28
d_gene: .
CDR3aa: CASSLNRRQYF

v_gene: TRBV2
d_gene: .
CDR3aa: CASSRQTSNQPQHF

v_gene: TRBV11-3
d_gene: .
CDR3aa: CASSSSGFVQYF

v_gene: TRBV9
d_gene: .
CDR3aa: CASSVDVSSYNEQFF

v_gene: TRBV2
d_gene: TRBD1
CDR3aa: CASTEDRAGYNEQFF

v_gene: TRBV25-1
d_gene: TRBD1
CDR3aa: CAGGTGDTDTQYF

v_gene: TRBV11-2
d_gene: .
CDR3aa: CASSPNTRARQPQHF

v_gene: TRBV27
d_gene: TRBD2
CDR3aa: CASSSSGGGSSYEQYF

v_gene: TRBV7-6
d_gene: TRBD1
CDR3aa: CASSGTGSWNEQFF

v_gene: TRBV5-4
d_gene: .
CDR3aa: CASSLRQGNSPLHF

v_gene: TRBV6-1
d_gene: TRBD2
CDR3aa: CASSEDGGGYDEQYF

v_gene: TRBV9
d_gene: .
CDR3aa: CASSVGQGWNEQYF

v_gene: TRBV28
d_gene: .
CDR3aa: CASRPTGATNEKLFF

v_gene: TRBV11-2
d_gene: .
CDR3aa: CASSLDRGSYEQYF

v_gene: TRBV5-5
d_gene: .
CDR3aa: CASSRTQGIVIYEQYF

v_gene: TRBV29-1
d_gene: TRBD1
CDR3aa: CSVAKGDRSSYEQYF

v_gene: TRBV4-2
d_gene: TRBD2
CDR3aa: CASSQESGGSYNEQFF